Listed below are T cell receptor beta chains from one sample, sequenced in a study of tumor-infiltrating lymphocytes in primary liver carcinoma. TCRdb re-called the multiplex PCR reads with MiXCR, one entry per CDR3 protein. The table records 40,000 to 55,000 distinct CDR3 sequences, 65% to 80% of them present only once. Specimen: liver tumor tissue from sampling region 5. Every receptor here comes from a man in his forties or fifties with primary liver carcinoma and hepatitis B virus infection. The CDR3 runs from the conserved cysteine through the conserved F or W. A D gene is named only where the DNA matches it firmly. Only part of the rows carry a size: once, few, many, or a class if the clone is expanded.

>TRBV6-6|many|-|TRBJ1-2
TGTGCCAGCAGTCCTGACGACAGGTCGGGTGGCTACACCTTC
CASSPDDRSGGYTF
>TRBV28|-|-|TRBJ2-7
TGTGCCAGCAGTCTCCCCGGTGGGAAGGGACGGTACGAGCAGTACTTC
CASSLPGGKGRYEQYF
>TRBV10-3|-|TRBD1|TRBJ2-3
TGTACCATCAGTGGGGGGACAGGGGGCACAGATACGCAGTATTTT
CTISGGTGGTDTQYF
>TRBV12-3/TRBV12-4|-|-|TRBJ2-3
TGTGGCAGTAGCTCCCCGGGACAGTTCTCAGGAGGGCGAGCAGATACGCAGTATTTT
CGSSSPGQFSGGRADTQYF
>TRBV29-1|many|-|TRBJ2-7
TGCAGCGTTGAACTGTCTTCCTACGAGCAGTACTTC
CSVELSSYEQYF
>TRBV20-1|-|TRBD2|TRBJ2-5
TGCAGTGCCAGAGGGACTAGCGGGAGCAGCGGGGAAGAGACCCAGTACTTC
CSARGTSGSSGEETQYF
>TRBV12-3/TRBV12-4|many|-|TRBJ1-5
TGTGCCAGCAGTTTATTGGGGGGGTATCAGCCCCAGCATTTT
CASSLLGGYQPQHF
>TRBV12-5|-|-|TRBJ2-3
TGTACTAGTGCTTTGGGGCTAGACGGCACAGATACGCAGTATTTT
CTSALGLDGTDTQYF
>TRBV6-2/TRBV6-3|-|-|TRBJ2-7
TGTGCCTGCAGTTACTGGGGCCCCTACGAGCAGTACTTC
CACSYWGPYEQYF
>TRBV6-1|-|TRBD2|TRBJ2-7
TGTGCCAGTAGTGAACATGCGGTGGGGGGGTACGAGCAGTACTTC
CASSEHAVGGYEQYF
>TRBV12-3/TRBV12-4|-|TRBD1|TRBJ2-3
TGTGCCAGCAGTGCGCCTGAGGGACAGGGGCGGTCAGATGCGCAGTATTTT
CASSAPEGQGRSDAQYF
>TRBV28|many|-|TRBJ2-7
TGTGCCAGCAGTGATAACTACGAGCAGTACTTC
CASSDNYEQYF
>TRBV4-1|many|TRBD1|TRBJ2-7
TGCGCCAGCAGCCTCTACGGACAGGGCCACGAGCAGTACTTC
CASSLYGQGHEQYF
>TRBV6-5|-|-|TRBJ2-2
TGTGCCAGCAGTTACTCAGCGGACGGCACCGGGGAGTTGTTTTTT
CASSYSADGTGELFF
>TRBV11-2|-|-|TRBJ2-7
TGTGCCAACAGCTTAGGTGAGCTGGCGTCGCAGTACTTC
CANSLGELASQYF
>TRBV10-3|many|-|TRBJ1-3
TGTGCCATCAGTGCAGGCTCTGGAAACACCATATATTTT
CAISAGSGNTIYF
>TRBV6-5|-|TRBD1|TRBJ1-6
TGTGCCAGTAGTTACACGACAGGGGGGGATTCACCCCTCCACTTT
CASSYTTGGDSPLHF
>TRBV11-2|-|-|TRBJ1-6
TGCGCCAGCAGATTGGGATCACCCCTCCACTTT
CASRLGSPLHF
>TRBV6-1|many|-|TRBJ2-3
TGTGCCAGCAGTGTCACAGGGTCCGGCACAGATACGCAGTATTTT
CASSVTGSGTDTQYF
>TRBV6-1|-|-|TRBJ1-6
TGTGCCAGCAGTGGAATTGTCACCTCCTATAATTCACCCCTCCACTTT
CASSGIVTSYNSPLHF
>TRBV29-1|-|TRBD1|TRBJ2-7
TGCGGTCTTATAACAGGGGGCAGCCCCTACGAGCAGTACTTC
CGLITGGSPYEQYF
>TRBV5-6|many|-|TRBJ2-3
TGTGCCAGCAGCTTAGGACTGGTCACAGATACGCAGTATTTT
CASSLGLVTDTQYF
>TRBV28|-|TRBD1|TRBJ1-5
TGTGCCAGGAGTTTACGGTACAGGGGGCTTCAGCCCCATCATTTT
CARSLRYRGLQPHHF
>TRBV7-6|few|TRBD1|TRBJ2-5
TGTGCCAGCACCCAGGGGGAACAGACCCAGTACTTC
CASTQGEQTQYF
>TRBV12-3/TRBV12-4|-|-|TRBJ2-6
TGTGTCCGCCAATACGGGACCTCTGGGGCCAACGTCCTGACTTTC
CVRQYGTSGANVLTF
>TRBV10-2|once|-|TRBJ1-4
TGCGACAGCAGTGAAACAGCAACTAATGAAAAACTGTTTTTT
CDSSETATNEKLFF